Here is one TCR beta chain with its context. The antigen this receptor binds is unknown. Per-base quality was not reported, and no clone a single base away is much larger than it. This record belongs to a study of blood T cells in healthy people across ages (dated by TCRdb to the mid-2010s). Context from the whole study: In model experiments, template switching captured about one uniquely barcoded TCR beta cDNA molecule for every two T cells. Age-related changes in TCR beta repertoire diversity were measured in the study by deep sequencing normalized with unique cDNA molecular identifiers. The donors were divided into four age groups: young (average around 17 years), middle-aged (approximately 39), aged (approximately 59) and long-lived (more than 75). To avoid experimental bias, donors of different ages were distributed randomly across sequencing lanes. Two additional independent replicas of 1 million unique cDNA reads from the same blood draw were analyzed for two donors (one aged 18 to 30 and one aged 80 or older).

The donors were 40 or so Caucasian individuals from Russia, aged roughly 6 to 100 years, who were systemically healthy. Each donor gave roughly 9.5 milliliters of peripheral blood, collected into EDTA-treated Vacutainer tubes. PBMCs were isolated by Ficoll-Paque density-gradient centrifugation, with at least 7 million obtained per sample. Trizol reagent was used to extract total RNA from PBMCs, with at least 5.5 micrograms per sample. For every donor, an aliquot of PBMCs went through flow cytometry to measure the percentages of naive CD45RAhigh/CD27high T cells. To prepare the library, 5' RACE was applied. The sequencer listed for this sample is Illumina HiSeq 2500. A second PCR of about 6 to 11 cycles was performed with a sample-barcoded 5' primer and a J-beta primer mix. Each TCR beta cDNA molecule received a unique molecular identifier from a template-switch 5' adaptor carrying 12 random nucleotides. Each sample yielded at least 2.5 million CDR3-containing paired-end reads. All of the RNA was converted into first-strand cDNA using the Mint cDNA synthesis kit, with a TRBC-specific oligonucleotide serving as the primer. Following uracil-DNA glycosylase treatment, a first 18-cycle PCR with universal primers M1SS and BC2_uni_R was performed on all cDNA. On the authors' methods: Normalization of each sample was performed by random selection of 1 million high-quality reads, each carrying a distinct molecular identifier. Instead of being binned into consensus sequences, reads with shared molecular identifiers were discarded. MiTCR, run with a Q25 quality threshold and the strictest error-elimination algorithm, handled CDR3 identification, clonotype clustering and error correction. A nonparametric unseen species model with Euler transformation was used to estimate lower-bound total TCR beta diversity. TCRdb applied fastp at Q25 and MiXCR to the public reads, then kept only in-frame beta chains. Rows merge per CDR3 protein into single entries with the most common DNA and genes. It is TCRdb's table, rather than the study itself, that gives the V and J calls and clone size. This sample comprises hundreds of thousands of distinct CDR3 sequences, roughly 50% of them detected only once. Around 20% of the sample comes from the top ten.

Overall study outcomes, separate from this receptor: A strong correlation was found between observed TCR beta diversity and the percentage of naive T cells measured by flow cytometry. Donor CMV infection status was unknown, potentially confounding age-related changes in expanded clonotypes. Total diversity estimates from one million sequenced T cells were considered lower bounds and underestimates. Conclusive comparison of naive and antigen-experienced compartments was prevented by the profiling of bulk unsorted PBMCs. As age increased, observed TCR beta diversity per million T cells dropped in a roughly linear way, and a significant reduction was already evident by age about 40. Compared with the aged group, more naive CD4+ T cells, fewer expanded clones and increased TCR diversity were shown by the long-lived group, suggesting age selection.

V drops 8 bases and J drops 0 bases, leaving 11 bases in between. CDR1 and CDR2, per the germline V gene (reference sequence), are LNHNV and YYDKDF. The CDR3 has 14 amino acids, counting the end cysteine and phenylalanine. Only CDR3 DNA is held: 42 bases, read in frame from base 1. This clonotype originated in a man aged 25 to 40 in good health. Sequencing was performed on blood. The V and J genes are TRBV15 and TRBJ2-1; the D segment may tentatively be TRBD1 or TRBD2, each giving 6 matched bases. The CDR3 in this case is CATSGALSYNEQFF. The sequenced DNA is TGTGCCACCTCGGGGGCCCTCTCCTACAATGAGCAGTTCTTC.